The rows below give T cell receptor beta chains drawn from one sample of a study of shared clonotypes between healthy human individuals. Produced via immunoSEQ multiplex PCR; TCRdb's table is partial and in-frame only. Counted here are roughly 2.1 million clones, under 95% occurring once; the ten biggest clones make up around 1.7%. Sample: naive CD8+ T cells from PBMCs. The receptors shown here come from a young man in good health. Some clones in this sample may be carry-over from other donors' samples. Each CDR3 is given with its conserved first and last residue. The D gene is left open where the match is weak. Rows give clone size only sometimes, using once, few, many, or a class for an expanded clone.

V	J	D	size	CDR3	DNA
TRBV6-5	TRBJ1-2	-	-	CASSYSWGLYGYTF	TGTGCCAGCAGTTACTCGTGGGGGCTATATGGCTACACCTTC
TRBV19	TRBJ2-3	TRBD2	-	CASTPASGSWPTDTQYF	TGTGCCAGTACCCCGGCTAGCGGGAGTTGGCCCACAGATACGCAGTATTTT
TRBV5-5	TRBJ2-1	TRBD2	-	CASSSGLAGSYEQFF	TGTGCCAGCAGCTCGGGACTAGCGGGAAGCTATGAGCAGTTCTTC
TRBV28	TRBJ1-1	-	-	CASGRAFQNTEAFF	TGTGCCAGCGGGAGGGCTTTCCAGAACACTGAAGCTTTCTTT
TRBV6-5	TRBJ2-1	-	-	CASSWRGPVVGEQFF	TGTGCCAGCAGTTGGAGGGGGCCTGTTGTAGGTGAGCAGTTCTTC
TRBV29-1	TRBJ2-1	-	-	CSAWVGEQFF	TGCAGCGCCTGGGTCGGTGAGCAGTTCTTC
TRBV4-3	TRBJ1-2	-	-	CASSRLTGSDYGYTF	TGCGCCAGCAGCCGCCTTACAGGGTCGGACTATGGCTACACCTTC
TRBV4-1	TRBJ1-5	-	-	CASSQFPGPYSNQPQHF	TGCGCCAGCAGCCAATTTCCGGGTCCCTATAGCAATCAGCCCCAGCATTTT
TRBV25-1	TRBJ1-1	TRBD1	once	CASSMTGGNTEAFF	TGTGCCAGCAGTATGACAGGGGGGAACACTGAAGCTTTCTTT
TRBV5-4	TRBJ1-2	TRBD1	-	CASSFPGTATNYGYTF	TGTGCCAGCAGCTTCCCCGGGACAGCAACTAACTATGGCTACACCTTC
TRBV7-9	TRBJ2-7	-	once	CASTPPGARYEQYF	TGTGCCAGCACCCCCCCCGGGGCGAGGTACGAGCAGTACTTC
TRBV29-1	TRBJ1-4	TRBD1	-	CGALGQGAKKLFF	TGCGGCGCCCTGGGACAGGGGGCCAAAAAACTGTTTTTT
TRBV11-2	TRBJ2-3	-	-	CASSLRDSRTDTQYF	TGTGCCAGCAGCCTGCGGGACAGTCGCACAGATACGCAGTATTTT
TRBV9	TRBJ2-7	-	-	CASSPGSPLHEQYF	TGTGCCAGCAGCCCCGGCTCCCCCCTCCACGAGCAGTACTTC
TRBV27	TRBJ2-7	-	few	CASSLGSTYEQYF	TGTGCCAGCAGTTTAGGCTCCACCTACGAGCAGTACTTC
TRBV4-1	TRBJ2-1	-	-	CASSQDRGGYNEQFF	TGCGCCAGCAGCCAAGACAGGGGCGGCTACAATGAGCAGTTCTTC
TRBV5-1	TRBJ2-7	-	-	CASGAGGSYEQYF	TGCGCCAGCGGGGCAGGGGGGTCCTACGAGCAGTACTTC
TRBV27	TRBJ2-7	-	-	CASSWGGPYEQYF	TGTGCCAGCAGTTGGGGGGGCCCCTACGAGCAGTACTTC
TRBV6-6	TRBJ1-5	-	once	CATNLELSGPQHF	TGTGCCACCAACCTGGAGTTGAGTGGACCCCAGCATTTT
TRBV7-8	TRBJ2-1	TRBD2	-	CASESGGSYNEQFF	TGTGCCAGCGAGTCGGGAGGCTCCTACAATGAGCAGTTCTTC
TRBV27	TRBJ2-7	-	-	CASSPQGGGHYEQYF	TGTGCCAGCAGCCCTCAAGGGGGAGGGCACTACGAGCAGTACTTC
TRBV28	TRBJ1-5	-	-	CASAHTDTPYQPQHF	TGTGCCAGTGCCCACACGGACACCCCCTATCAGCCCCAGCATTTT